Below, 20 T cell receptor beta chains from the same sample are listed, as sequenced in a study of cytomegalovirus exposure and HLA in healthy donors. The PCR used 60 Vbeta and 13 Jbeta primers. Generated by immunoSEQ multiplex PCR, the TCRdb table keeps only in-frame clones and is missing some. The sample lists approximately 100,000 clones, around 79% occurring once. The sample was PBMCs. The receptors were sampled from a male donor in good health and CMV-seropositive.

For the CDR3, the DNA is TGTGCCAGCAGTGAATATCCAGATACGCAGTATTTT. It codes for CASSEYPDTQYF. V gene TRBV2 combines with J gene TRBJ2-3; D is unresolved. In germline, CDR1 is SNHLY, CDR2 FYNNEI. V lost 2 bases, J lost 4 bases, and 4 bases lay in between. The CDR3 covers 12 residues.

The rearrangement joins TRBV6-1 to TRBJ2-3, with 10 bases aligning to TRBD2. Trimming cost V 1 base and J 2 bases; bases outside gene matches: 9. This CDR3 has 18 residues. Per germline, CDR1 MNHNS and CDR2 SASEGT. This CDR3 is CASSEGVRLAGVTDTQYF. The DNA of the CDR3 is TGTGCCAGCAGTGAAGGGGTGCGGCTAGCGGGGGTCACAGATACGCAGTATTTT.

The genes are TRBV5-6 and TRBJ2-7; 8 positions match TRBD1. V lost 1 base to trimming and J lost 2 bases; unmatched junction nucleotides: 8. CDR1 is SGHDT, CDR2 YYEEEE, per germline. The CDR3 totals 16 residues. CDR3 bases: TGTGCCAGCAGCTTGTATAGGTACAGGGGGACCTACGAGCAGTACTTC. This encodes CASSLYRYRGTYEQYF.

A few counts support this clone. The CDR3 loop is CASSLRASAEGDTQYF. DNA of the CDR3: TGTGCCAGCAGCTTGAGGGCTAGCGCGGAGGGAGATACGCAGTATTTT. V and J are TRBV7-9 and TRBJ2-3; D might be TRBD2 (6 bases). This CDR3 contains 16 residues. Germline V lookup: CDR1 SEHNR, CDR2 FQNEAQ (reference sequence). Trimming took off 3 bases at V and 5 bases at J, with 18 bases between the two ends.

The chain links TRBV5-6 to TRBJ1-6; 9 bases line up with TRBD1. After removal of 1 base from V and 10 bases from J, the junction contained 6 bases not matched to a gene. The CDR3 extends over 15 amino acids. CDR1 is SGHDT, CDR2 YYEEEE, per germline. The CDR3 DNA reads TGTGCCAGCAGCTTGTGGGACAGGGACGGATCACCCCTCCACTTT. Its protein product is CASSLWDRDGSPLHF.

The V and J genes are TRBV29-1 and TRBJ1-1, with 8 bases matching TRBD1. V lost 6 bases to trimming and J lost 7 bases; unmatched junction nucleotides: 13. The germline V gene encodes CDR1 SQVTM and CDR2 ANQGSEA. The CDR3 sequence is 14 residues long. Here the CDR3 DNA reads TGCAGCGTCGACTCCGGGACAGGCCAGTGTGAAGCTTTCTTT. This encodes CSVDSGTGQCEAFF. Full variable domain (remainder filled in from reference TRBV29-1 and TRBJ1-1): SAVISQKPSRDICQRGTSLTIQCQVDSQVTMMFWYRQQPGQSLTLIATANQGSEATYESGFVIDKFPISRPNLTFSTLTVSNMSPEDSSIYLCSVDSGTGQCEAFFGQGTRLTVV.

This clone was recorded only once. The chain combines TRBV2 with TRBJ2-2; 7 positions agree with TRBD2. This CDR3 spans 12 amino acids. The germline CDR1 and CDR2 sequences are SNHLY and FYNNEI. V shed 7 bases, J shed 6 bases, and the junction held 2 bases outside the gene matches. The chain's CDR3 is CASKTSPGELFF. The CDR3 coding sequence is TGTGCCAGCAAGACTAGCCCCGGGGAGCTGTTTTTT. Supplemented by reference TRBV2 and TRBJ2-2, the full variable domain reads EPEVTQTPSHQVTQMGQEVILRCVPISNHLYFYWYRQILGQKVEFLVSFYNNEISEKSEIFDDQFSVERPDGSNFTLKIRSTKLEDSAMYFCASKTSPGELFFGEGSRLTVL.

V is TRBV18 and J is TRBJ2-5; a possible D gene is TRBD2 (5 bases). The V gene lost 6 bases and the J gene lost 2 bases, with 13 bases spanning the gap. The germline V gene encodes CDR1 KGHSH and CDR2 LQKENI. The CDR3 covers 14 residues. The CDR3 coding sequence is TGTGCCAGCTCCCCTTCGGGAACACAAGAGACCCAGTACTTC. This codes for CASSPSGTQETQYF.

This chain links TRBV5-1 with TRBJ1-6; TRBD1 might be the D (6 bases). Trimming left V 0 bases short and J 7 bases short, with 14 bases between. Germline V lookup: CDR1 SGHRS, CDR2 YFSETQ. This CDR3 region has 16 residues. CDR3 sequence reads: CASSLDPSGGNSPLHF. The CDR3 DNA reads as TGCGCCAGCAGCTTGGACCCCTCGGGGGGCAATTCACCCCTCCACTTT.

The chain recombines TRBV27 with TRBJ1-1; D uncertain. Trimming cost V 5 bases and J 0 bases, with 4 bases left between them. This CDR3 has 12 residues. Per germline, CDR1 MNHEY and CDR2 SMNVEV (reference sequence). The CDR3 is CASSSMNTEAFF. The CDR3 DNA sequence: TGTGCCAGCAGTAGCATGAACACTGAAGCTTTCTTT.

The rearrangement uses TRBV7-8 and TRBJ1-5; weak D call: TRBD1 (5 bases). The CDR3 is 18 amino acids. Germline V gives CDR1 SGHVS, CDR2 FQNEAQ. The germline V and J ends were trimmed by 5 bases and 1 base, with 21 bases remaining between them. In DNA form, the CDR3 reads TGTGCCAGCAGCCTAGACAGACCTTACGAGAAGAGCAATCAGCCCCAGCATTTT. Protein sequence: CASSLDRPYEKSNQPQHF.

CDR3 sequence reads: CALKTGDNSPLHF. DNA of the CDR3: TGTGCCCTAAAGACGGGGGATAATTCACCCCTCCACTTT. J is TRBJ1-6 and V is TRBV30; TRBD1 is a possible D gene (5 bases). The CDR3 totals 13 residues. The V end was cut by 8 bases, the J end by 5 bases, with 13 bases between. Germline loops: CDR1 GTSNPN, CDR2 SVGIG (reference sequence).

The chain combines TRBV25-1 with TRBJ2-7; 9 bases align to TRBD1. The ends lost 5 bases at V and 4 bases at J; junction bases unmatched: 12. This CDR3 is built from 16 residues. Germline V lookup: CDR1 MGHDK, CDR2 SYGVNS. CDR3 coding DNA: TGTGCCAGCAGTTCCGGGACAGGGATTCTGACGTACGAGCAGTACTTC. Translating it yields CASSSGTGILTYEQYF.

The CDR3 region is CASSYQGYGTEAFF. In nucleotides, the CDR3 is TGTGCCAGCAGTTACCAGGGGTATGGCACTGAAGCTTTCTTT. The V call is TRBV6-5, the J call TRBJ1-1, with D tentatively TRBD1 (6 bases). V lost 2 bases and J 4 bases, leaving 11 bases between the germline ends. This CDR3 comprises 14 residues. Germline V gene data show CDR1 as MNHEY and CDR2 as SVGAGI.

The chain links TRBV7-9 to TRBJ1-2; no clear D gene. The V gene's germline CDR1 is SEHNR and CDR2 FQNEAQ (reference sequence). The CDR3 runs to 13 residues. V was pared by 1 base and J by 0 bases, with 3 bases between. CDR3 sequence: CASSLDTNYGYTF. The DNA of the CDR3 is TGTGCCAGCAGCTTAGATACTAACTATGGCTACACCTTC.

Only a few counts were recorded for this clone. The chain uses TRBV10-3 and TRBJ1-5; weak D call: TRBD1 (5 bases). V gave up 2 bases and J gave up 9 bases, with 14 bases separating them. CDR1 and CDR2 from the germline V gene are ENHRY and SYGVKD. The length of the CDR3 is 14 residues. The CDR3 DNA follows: TGTGCCATCAGTGAGGGGATAGGGACTCGGCCCCAGCATTTT. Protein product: CAISEGIGTRPQHF.

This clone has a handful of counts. CDR3 sequence reads: CASSPGLALEQFF. CDR3 DNA: TGTGCCAGCAGCCCCGGACTAGCTCTTGAGCAGTTCTTC. The rearrangement links TRBV7-2 to TRBJ2-1; TRBD2 matches 8 bases. The V gene's germline CDR1 is SGHTA and CDR2 FQGNSA. CDR3 length: 13 residues. The V and J ends lost 5 bases and 9 bases, in that order; junction bases with no gene match: 6. Using reference TRBV7-2 and TRBJ2-1 for the parts outside the CDR3, the full variable domain is GAGVSQSPSNKVTEKGKDVELRCDPISGHTALYWYRQSLGQGLEFLIYFQGNSAPDKSGLPSDRFSAERTGGSVSTLTIQRTQQEDSAVYLCASSPGLALEQFFGPGTRLTVL.

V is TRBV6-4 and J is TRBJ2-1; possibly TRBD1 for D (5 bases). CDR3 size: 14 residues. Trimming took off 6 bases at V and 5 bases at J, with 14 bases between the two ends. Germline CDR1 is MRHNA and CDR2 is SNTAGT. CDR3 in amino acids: CASSALGADNEQFF. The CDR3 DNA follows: TGTGCCAGCAGCGCCCTAGGGGCCGACAATGAGCAGTTCTTC.

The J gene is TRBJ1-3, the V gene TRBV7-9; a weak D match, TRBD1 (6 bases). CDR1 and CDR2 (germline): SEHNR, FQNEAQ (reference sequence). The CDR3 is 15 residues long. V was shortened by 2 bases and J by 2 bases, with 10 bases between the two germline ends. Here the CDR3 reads CASSLFQGTGNTIYF. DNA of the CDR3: TGTGCCAGCAGCTTATTCCAGGGGACTGGAAACACCATATATTTT.

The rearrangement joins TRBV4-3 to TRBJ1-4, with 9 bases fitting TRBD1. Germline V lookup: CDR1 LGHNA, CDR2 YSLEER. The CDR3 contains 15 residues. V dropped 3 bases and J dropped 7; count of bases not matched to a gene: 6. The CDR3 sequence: CASSQGDRGIEKLFF. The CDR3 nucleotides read TGCGCCAGCAGCCAGGGCGACAGGGGGATTGAAAAACTGTTTTTT.